The 14 T cell receptor beta chains below come from one sample, sequenced in a study of blood T cell repertoires in COVID-19. The assay was immunoSEQ multiplex PCR, and TCRdb's table has in-frame clones only and misses some. The table records 320,000 or so clones, over 75% of them present only once. The sequencing sample was made of PBMCs or T cells enriched from blood (not recorded which). These receptors were collected from a woman aged 25 to 39 who had recovered from COVID-19.

The V call is TRBV25-1, the J call TRBJ1-3; D remains ambiguous. Trimming shortened V by 8 bases and J by 0 bases, and 11 bases separated the two germline ends. The CDR3 has 14 amino acids. The germline gives CDR1 MGHDK, CDR2 SYGVNS. As DNA, the CDR3 is TGTGCCAGCTCAACGGGGTTCTCTGGAAACACCATATATTTT. This encodes CASSTGFSGNTIYF.

This rearrangement joins TRBV7-9 to TRBJ2-7, with 10 positions matching TRBD1. CDR3 length equals 14 residues. Looked up from germline, CDR1 is SEHNR and CDR2 is FQNEAQ (reference sequence). V was pared by 5 bases and J by 6 bases, with 7 bases of the junction left unmatched. As DNA, the CDR3 is TGTGCCAGCAGCACACCGGGACAGGGGAGCGAGCAGTACTTC. This codes for CASSTPGQGSEQYF.

The CDR3 loop reads CASSLRDRDNQPQHF. CDR3 nucleotide sequence: TGTGCCAGCAGCTTGCGGGACAGAGACAATCAGCCCCAGCATTTT. The chain links TRBV5-6 to TRBJ1-5, with 7 bases that match TRBD1. This CDR3 has 15 residues. Losses at the gene ends were 1 base for V and 3 bases for J; bases not matched to a gene: 4. The germline gives CDR1 SGHDT, CDR2 YYEEEE.

This chain joins TRBV4-1 and TRBJ2-7; 7 bases line up with TRBD2. J was trimmed by 6 bases and V by 5 bases; bases with no gene match: 4. The CDR3 has 12 amino acids. Germline CDR1 MGHRA, CDR2 YSYEKL. The CDR3 loop reads CASSSGGGEQYF. The CDR3 bases are TGCGCCAGCAGCTCGGGGGGTGGCGAGCAGTACTTC.

V usage is TRBV7-9 and J usage is TRBJ2-3, with 10 bases identical to TRBD2. Germline CDR1 and CDR2: SEHNR and FQNEAQ (reference sequence). CDR3 length: 17 amino acids. The V segment lost 5 bases and the J segment 0 bases; nucleotides outside the gene matches: 8. The CDR3, as DNA: TGTGCCAGCAGCGTTTTAGCGGGGGGCCGGAGCACAGATACGCAGTATTTT. The encoded protein is CASSVLAGGRSTDTQYF.

Remarks on this clone: Other DNA sequences in the sample encode the same CDR3. CDR3 amino acids: CASSLGGQGHGYTF. CDR3 DNA sequence: TGTGCCAGCAGCTTAGGGGGGCAGGGACATGGCTACACCTTC. The rearrangement links TRBV7-2 to TRBJ1-2, with D maybe TRBD1 (6 bases). Per germline, CDR1 SGHTA and CDR2 FQGNSA. This CDR3 is built from 14 residues. V shed 1 base and J shed 6 bases, with 12 bases lying between them.

The V gene is TRBV11-3, the J gene TRBJ1-1; TRBD1 might be the D (5 bases). V was cut by 1 base and J by 1 base, with 13 bases left in between. Germline values: CDR1 SGHNT, CDR2 YENEEA. The CDR3 extends over 16 amino acids. The CDR3 DNA reads TGTGCCAGCAGCTTAGGTCAGGGTGAAGCGAACACTGAAGCTTTCTTT. Amino acid sequence: CASSLGQGEANTEAFF.

The chain is built from TRBV5-4 and TRBJ2-3; TRBD2 matches at 9 bases. The CDR3 length is 17 residues. The trim removed 5 bases at V and 6 bases at J, leaving 16 bases unmatched. The V gene's germline CDR1 is SGHNT and CDR2 YYREEE (reference sequence). The CDR3 region is CASRFLLAGGRVDTQYF. The CDR3 DNA reads as TGTGCCAGCAGATTCCTTCTGGCGGGGGGGAGGGTGGATACGCAGTATTTT.

The sample holds one count of this clone. The CDR3 DNA is TGTGCCAGCAGCGCAAATAGCAGGGACTACGAGCAGTACTTC. Translation gives CASSANSRDYEQYF. This chain joins TRBV9 and TRBJ2-7, with D perhaps matching TRBD1 (5 bases). Germline V lookup: CDR1 SGDLS, CDR2 YYNGEE. The length of the CDR3 is 14 residues. V dropped 3 bases and J dropped 3 bases, with 13 bases sitting between them.

The V and J genes are TRBV28 and TRBJ1-5; 7 bases are a match to TRBD1. This CDR3 region has 16 residues. J gave up 3 bases and V 5 bases, and 10 bases lay outside the gene matches. Germline values: CDR1 MDHEN, CDR2 SYDVKM. CDR3 loop: CASSKTGTVTNQPQHF. The CDR3 DNA reads as TGTGCCAGCAGTAAGACCGGGACAGTTACCAATCAGCCCCAGCATTTT.

The rearrangement joins TRBV5-1 to TRBJ2-5; 9 bases are a match to TRBD1. Looked up from germline, CDR1 is SGHRS and CDR2 is YFSETQ. The junction had 4 bases not matched to a gene; V was cut back by 0 bases and J by 1 base. The CDR3 is made up of 16 amino acids. CDR3 DNA: TGCGCCAGCAGCTTGGATGGGACAGGGTCCCAAGAGACCCAGTACTTC. Translation gives CASSLDGTGSQETQYF.

In DNA, the CDR3 is TGTGCCAGCTCGGCACCCGGGACAGGGCCCTACGAGCAGTACTTC. Translated, it gives CASSAPGTGPYEQYF. This sequence joins TRBV18 and TRBJ2-7, with 9 bases aligning to TRBD1. Germline V gene lookup returns CDR1 KGHSH and CDR2 LQKENI. This CDR3 is 15 amino acids long. Trimming cost V 6 bases and J 2 bases; bases outside gene matches: 8.

The chain couples TRBV9 to TRBJ2-7; TRBD1 aligns across 8 bases. CDR1 and CDR2 (germline): SGDLS, YYNGEE. The V and J ends lost 5 bases and 7 bases, in that order; junction bases with no gene match: 20. CDR3 size: 17 residues. The CDR3 DNA sequence: TGTGCCAGCAGTGTGGGACAGGACCCTCGGACCCCTTCAGAGCAGTACTTC. It translates to CASSVGQDPRTPSEQYF. Combining the CDR3 with reference TRBV9 and TRBJ2-7 gives the whole variable domain DSGVTQTPKHLITATGQRVTLRCSPRSGDLSVYWYQQSLDQGLQFLIQYYNGEERAKGNILERFSAQQFPDLHSELNLSSLELGDSALYFCASSVGQDPRTPSEQYFGPGTRLTVT.

The chain links TRBV30 to TRBJ1-2, with D maybe TRBD1 (6 bases). CDR1 is GTSNPN, CDR2 SVGIG, per germline (reference sequence). The CDR3 has 13 residues. V was cut by 0 bases and J by 5 bases, with 10 bases left in between. The CDR3 region is CAWSVLRGYGYTF. As DNA, the CDR3 is TGTGCCTGGAGTGTACTGAGGGGGTATGGCTACACCTTC.